Presented here are 12 T cell receptor beta chains from one specimen sequenced in a study of T cell repertoires in cytomegalovirus infection (dated 2019 in TCRdb). Sequencer: Illumina HiSeq 1500. TCRdb took the public reads, trimmed them with fastp at Q25, ran MiXCR for clone calling and kept in-frame beta chains. Rows with one shared CDR3 protein collapse into an entry with the most common genes and DNA. This sample lists about 450,000 distinct CDR3 sequences; roughly 31% were detected once. Together, the top ten hold around 13% of the sample. Sequenced material: PBMCs. The receptors here all came from a human donor in good health (CMV status not recorded). Some clones in this sample may be carry-over from other donors' samples.

This clonotype has more than one count but fewer than ten. The genes are TRBV6-5 and TRBJ2-1; D is possibly TRBD1 or TRBD2 (6 bases each). Trimming removed 7 bases from V and 8 bases from J, with 24 bases in between. CDR1 and CDR2 (germline): MNHEY, SVGAGI. This CDR3 has 16 amino acids. The CDR3: CASTTPGRGRGYEQFF. Written as DNA, the CDR3 is TGTGCCAGCACTACCCCCGGTCGGGGGCGAGGCTATGAGCAGTTCTTC.

The V and J genes are TRBV20-1 and TRBJ2-2; 7 positions agree with TRBD2. Germline V gene lookup returns CDR1 DFQATT and CDR2 SNEGSKA (reference sequence). V shed 1 base and J 3 bases; nucleotides not matched to a gene: 2. The CDR3 contains 14 residues. DNA of the CDR3: TGCAGTGCTAGAGGGAGCGGGGACACCGGGGAGCTGTTTTTT. As protein: CSARGSGDTGELFF.

In this sample, this clonotype turned up once. V gene TRBV20-1 combines with J gene TRBJ1-2; tentative D call: TRBD1 (6 bases). V lost 3 bases and J lost 8, with 10 bases in between. Germline-derived CDR1 and CDR2 are DFQATT and SNEGSKA (reference sequence). This CDR3 contains 11 residues. The CDR3 sequence: CSASSGVGYTF. The CDR3 DNA is TGCAGTGCTAGTTCAGGGGTCGGCTACACCTTC.

This clonotype was counted only a few times. This chain joins TRBV6-1 and TRBJ1-6; 7 nucleotides line up with TRBD1. Germline values: CDR1 MNHNS, CDR2 SASEGT. This CDR3 region has 14 residues. The ends lost 5 bases at V and 7 bases at J; junction bases unmatched: 5. For the CDR3, the DNA is TGTGCCAGCAGTTCAGGGGACAGAAATTCACCCCTCCACTTT. Protein sequence: CASSSGDRNSPLHF.

V is TRBV24-1 and J is TRBJ2-5; possible D gene TRBD1, 6 bases. V lost 3 bases, J lost 5 bases, and 15 bases lay in between. Looked up from germline, CDR1 is KGHDR and CDR2 is SFDVKD. The CDR3 has 15 residues. For the CDR3, the DNA is TGTGCCACCAGTGATCCCACAGGGTCGGGGGAGACCCAGTACTTC. It is translated as CATSDPTGSGETQYF.

This clonotype showed up just a few times. The chain joins TRBV4-1 to TRBJ1-5; D may be TRBD1 (5 bases). The germline CDR1 and CDR2 sequences are MGHRA and YSYEKL. V was shortened by 2 bases and J by 0 bases, with 11 bases between the two germline ends. This CDR3 comprises 16 residues. As DNA, the CDR3 is TGCGCCAGCAGCCAACTCTCAGGACATAGCAATCAGCCCCAGCATTTT. Its translation: CASSQLSGHSNQPQHF.

This clonotype was found many times. The chain couples TRBV12-3 or TRBV12-4 to TRBJ2-1; 11 nucleotides align to TRBD1. The CDR3 totals 14 residues. Trimming took 6 bases from V and 8 from J; bases not matched to a gene: 6. The CDR3 coding sequence is TGTGCCAGCAGCCCGGGACAGGGGGGCGATGAGCAGTTCTTC. It specifies CASSPGQGGDEQFF.

This clonotype has ten or more counts. The chain is built from TRBV11-2 and TRBJ2-7, with a weak D call TRBD2 (5 bases). This CDR3 has 13 residues. The V end lost 5 bases, the J end lost 4 bases, and 12 bases lay between the germline ends. Germline V CDR1 and CDR2: SGHAT, FQNNGV. CDR3 protein: CASSLTREYEQYF. CDR3 DNA sequence: TGTGCCAGCAGCCTAACTAGGGAGTACGAGCAGTACTTC.

The table lists this clonotype with a few counts. CDR3 sequence: CASSFVGFSEGAQYF. In DNA, the CDR3 is TGTGCCAGCAGTTTTGTAGGTTTCAGCGAGGGGGCCCAGTACTTC. This chain joins TRBV28 and TRBJ2-5, with a possible D match to TRBD1 (6 bases). The CDR3 is 15 amino acids. V was pared by 3 bases and J by 9 bases, with 20 bases between. The germline CDR1 and CDR2 sequences are MDHEN and SYDVKM.

Regarding this clonotype: This may come from a read error, since a much larger clone is one base off. The genes are TRBV7-8 and TRBJ2-5; 10 bases are shared with TRBD2. Germline assignment: CDR1 SGHVS and CDR2 FQNEAQ. The CDR3 covers 15 residues. The CDR3 reads CASSPWTSGEEPQYF. Written as DNA, the CDR3 is TGTGCCAGCAGCCCTTGGACTAGCGGAGAAGAGCCCCAGTACTTC.

The V and J genes are TRBV10-3 and TRBJ2-1; 7 bases fit TRBD1. CDR1 and CDR2 from the germline V gene are ENHRY and SYGVKD. The CDR3 is 15 residues long. V was pared by 4 bases and J by 6 bases, with 9 bases of the junction left unmatched. CDR3: CAISAGNRTGNEQFF. As DNA, the CDR3 is TGTGCCATCAGTGCTGGGAATCGGACAGGCAATGAGCAGTTCTTC.

The V and J genes are TRBV6-6 and TRBJ2-7; 8 bases align to TRBD1. Germline-derived CDR1 and CDR2 are MNHNY and SVGAGI (reference sequence). The CDR3 length is 15 residues. Trimming took 7 bases from V and 2 from J; bases not matched to a gene: 10. CDR3 loop: CASTSEDRVAYEQYF. The CDR3 DNA reads as TGTGCCAGCACCTCGGAGGACAGGGTAGCCTACGAGCAGTACTTC.